This entry lists 30 T cell receptor beta chains sequenced from one sample in a study of post-analysis software for immune sequencing data. Unique molecular identifiers featured in each of the TCR beta cDNA libraries. From the PCR reads, TCRdb called clonotypes with MiXCR, one entry per CDR3 protein. This table has approximately 350,000 distinct CDR3 sequences, about a third appearing once. Overall study results and limits: Elevated frequency relative to controls characterized several TRBV segments in patients, TRBV5-6, TRBV5-1 and TRBV20-1 among them.

What these receptors recognize is not known. Material for sequencing was blood. These receptors originate from a girl aged 10-17 years with multiple sclerosis.

This clonotype appeared a few times. V usage is TRBV6-5 and J usage is TRBJ2-1; D not resolved. The CDR3 loop spans 13 amino acids. Germline assignment: CDR1 MNHEY and CDR2 SVGAGI. V was shortened by 0 bases and J by 7 bases, with 7 bases between the two germline ends. CDR3 residues: CASSYSSGNEQFF. The CDR3 DNA reads TGTGCCAGCAGTTACTCGAGTGGGAATGAGCAGTTCTTC.

The chain employs TRBV5-1 and TRBJ2-7, with D possibly matching TRBD1 (7 bases). The CDR3 is 14 amino acids. V lost 4 bases and J 1 base, leaving 12 bases between the germline ends. Germline values: CDR1 SGHRS, CDR2 YFSETQ. The CDR3 reads CASSPTGRSYEQYF. For the CDR3, the DNA is TGCGCCAGCAGCCCGACAGGGAGGTCCTACGAGCAGTACTTC.

The chain employs TRBV7-2 and TRBJ2-1, with D hard to call. V was cut by 1 base and J by 6 bases, with 10 bases left in between. The CDR3 is 14 amino acids. Germline lookup yields CDR1 SGHTA and CDR2 FQGNSA. CDR3 region: CASSLVIGGNEQFF. In DNA, the CDR3 is TGTGCCAGCAGCTTAGTAATCGGCGGCAATGAGCAGTTCTTC.

V usage is TRBV24-1 and J usage is TRBJ1-1; no definite D call. Germline V gene data show CDR1 as KGHDR and CDR2 as SFDVKD. The CDR3 is made up of 13 amino acids. V was pared by 7 bases and J by 4 bases, with 12 bases between. Here the CDR3 DNA reads TGTGCCACCAGCGCGACGGGCCTCACTGAAGCTTTCTTT. Protein: CATSATGLTEAFF.

CDR3 sequence: CASSRQHTEAFF. Written as DNA, the CDR3 is TGTGCCAGCAGTCGACAGCATACTGAAGCTTTCTTT. The rearrangement joins TRBV6-4 to TRBJ1-1; perhaps TRBD1 as D (5 bases). The V gene's germline CDR1 is MRHNA and CDR2 SNTAGT. V was clipped by 5 bases and J by 5 bases, with 9 bases between them. The CDR3 totals 12 residues.

The chain employs TRBV5-1 and TRBJ1-1, with D perhaps matching TRBD1 (5 bases). The ends were cut back, 6 bases at V and 0 bases at J, with 24 bases in the middle. Germline CDR1 is SGHRS and CDR2 is YFSETQ. CDR3 size: 18 residues. CDR3 in amino acids: CASTRGGDKTAMNTEAFF. In nucleotides, the CDR3 is TGCGCCAGCACCCGCGGGGGGGATAAGACAGCCATGAACACTGAAGCTTTCTTT.

The chain has TRBV18 and TRBJ1-2, with D perhaps TRBD1 (6 bases). The CDR3 has 15 residues. With 2 bases removed from V and 2 bases from J, the gap between germline ends came to 12 bases. The V gene's germline CDR1 is KGHSH and CDR2 LQKENI. Here the CDR3 reads CASSPVPGANYGYTF. In DNA form, the CDR3 reads TGTGCCAGCTCACCAGTCCCGGGGGCCAACTATGGCTACACCTTC. The variable domain in full, completed from reference TRBV18 and TRBJ1-2, reads NAGVMQNPRHLVRRRGQEARLRCSPMKGHSHVYWYRQLPEEGLKFMVYLQKENIIDESGMPKERFSAEFPKEGPSILRIQQVVRGDSAAYFCASSPVPGANYGYTFGSGTRLTVV.

The chain couples TRBV20-1 to TRBJ1-5; D possibly corresponds to TRBD1 (5 bases). Trimming took off 6 bases at V and 4 bases at J, with 13 bases between the two ends. The CDR3 extends over 13 amino acids. The germline V gene encodes CDR1 DFQATT and CDR2 SNEGSKA (reference sequence). This CDR3 reads CSAPTDVNQPQHF. As DNA, the CDR3 is TGCAGTGCCCCGACAGACGTTAATCAGCCCCAGCATTTT.

This clonotype has a handful of counts. The rearrangement uses TRBV12-3 or TRBV12-4 and TRBJ2-7; D is uncertain. V gave up 7 bases and J gave up 7 bases, with 14 bases separating them. This CDR3 has 12 residues. The CDR3 spells CASIGRNEEQYF. In nucleotides, the CDR3 is TGTGCCAGCATAGGGCGGAATGAGGAGCAGTACTTC.

This chain connects TRBV7-9 to TRBJ2-5; D remains unclear. The germline V and J ends were trimmed by 1 base and 1 base, with 10 bases remaining between them. Germline CDR1 reads SEHNR; CDR2 reads FQNEAQ (reference sequence). The CDR3 runs 15 residues. CDR3 region: CASSLVGSGQETQYF. CDR3 nucleotides: TGTGCCAGCAGCTTAGTGGGTTCGGGCCAAGAGACCCAGTACTTC.

In this sample, this clonotype turned up many times. CDR3 sequence (DNA): TGTGCCAGCAGTGTAGCCGGTTGGCATGAGCAGTTCTTC. It specifies CASSVAGWHEQFF. The rearrangement uses TRBV25-1 and TRBJ2-1; D gene unclear. The CDR3 covers 13 residues. The germline V and J ends were trimmed by 4 bases and 8 bases, with 12 bases remaining between them. Germline loops: CDR1 MGHDK, CDR2 SYGVNS.

This clonotype was found a few times. This chain joins TRBV2 and TRBJ2-1, with TRBD2 matching over 9 bases. The CDR3 is 14 amino acids. After removal of 9 bases from V and 5 bases from J, the junction contained 8 bases not matched to a gene. The germline V gene has CDR1 SNHLY and CDR2 FYNNEI. The CDR3 region has the DNA TGTGCCAGAGAGCGGGGGGTCCAGAACAATGAGCAGTTCTTC. It yields the protein CARERGVQNNEQFF. The whole variable domain, remainder taken from reference TRBV2 and TRBJ2-1, is EPEVTQTPSHQVTQMGQEVILRCVPISNHLYFYWYRQILGQKVEFLVSFYNNEISEKSEIFDDQFSVERPDGSNFTLKIRSTKLEDSAMYFCARERGVQNNEQFFGPGTRLTVL.

This clonotype was seen only a few times. The chain carries TRBV27 and TRBJ2-3; TRBD2 might be the D (6 bases). Germline loops: CDR1 MNHEY, CDR2 SMNVEV (reference sequence). This CDR3 comprises 13 residues. V shed 6 bases and J shed 6 bases, with 13 bases lying between them. Written as DNA, the CDR3 is TGTGCCAGCAGCCCACCCCGGGGGGATACGCAGTATTTT. Translated, it gives CASSPPRGDTQYF.

This clonotype was detected once. One end of the junction varies from germline; a read error may be responsible. The CDR3 sequence is CTSSFIPTGNQETQYF. CDR3 sequence (DNA): TGTACCAGCAGTTTTATCCCCACTGGAAATCAAGAGACCCAGTACTTC. The V gene is TRBV12-3 or TRBV12-4, the J gene TRBJ2-5; D unresolved. This CDR3 has 16 residues.

The CDR3 sequence: CASSRTGTGSYNEQFF. Written as DNA, the CDR3 is TGTGCCAGCAGCCGCACCGGGACAGGGTCCTACAATGAGCAGTTCTTC. The gene calls are TRBV5-5 and TRBJ2-1, with TRBD1 matching over 9 bases. The length of the CDR3 is 16 residues. The germline CDR1 and CDR2 sequences are SGHKS and YYEKEE (reference sequence). The J segment lost 1 base and the V segment lost 4 bases, leaving 6 bases of the junction unmatched.

Turning to this clonotype: At one boundary the junction diverges from the germline segment, which might be a read error. J is TRBJ1-2 and V is TRBV5-1; D ambiguous. This CDR3 region has 15 residues. The germline gives CDR1 SGHRS, CDR2 YFSETQ. CDR3 DNA sequence: TGCGCCAACAGCTTGGCGCCGGATGTCCGTCCGGGCTACACCTTC. This encodes CANSLAPDVRPGYTF. The whole variable domain, filled in from reference TRBV5-1 and TRBJ1-2, reads KAGVTQTPRYLIKTRGQQVTLSCSPISGHRSVSWYQQTPGQGLQFLFEYFSETQRNKGNFPGRFSGRQFSNSRSEMNVSTLELGDSALYLCANSLAPDVRPGYTFGSGTRLTVV.

The chain links TRBV10-3 to TRBJ1-1; D call uncertain. The CDR3 contains 12 residues. Germline V gives CDR1 ENHRY, CDR2 SYGVKD. With 3 bases removed from V and 7 bases from J, the gap between germline ends came to 9 bases. CDR3: CAISDQDGEAFF. For the CDR3, the DNA is TGTGCCATCAGTGATCAAGATGGTGAAGCTTTCTTT.

The rearrangement links TRBV20-1 to TRBJ2-5; D tentatively reads TRBD1 or TRBD2 (5 bases each). Germline V gene data show CDR1 as DFQATT and CDR2 as SNEGSKA (reference sequence). The CDR3 runs to 13 residues. The V end was cut by 3 bases, the J end by 5 bases, with 13 bases between. CDR3 nucleotides: TGCAGTGCTAGTAGAGGGGATCTGGAGACCCAGTACTTC. This encodes CSASRGDLETQYF.

This chain joins TRBV4-1 and TRBJ2-7, with a weak D call TRBD1 (6 bases). Trimming stripped 0 bases from V and 0 bases from J, with 18 bases between. The CDR3 is made up of 18 amino acids. In germline, CDR1 is MGHRA, CDR2 YSYEKL. The CDR3 region has the DNA TGCGCCAGCAGCCAAGATTTGCCTTACCGGGACAACTCCTACGAGCAGTACTTC. It is translated as CASSQDLPYRDNSYEQYF.

This clonotype was observed many times. This sequence joins TRBV21-1 and TRBJ2-7; the D call TRBD1 from the table was never checked on the DNA. TRBV21-1 is reported as a pseudogene. This CDR3 contains 15 residues. CDR3 nucleotide sequence: TGTGCCAGCAGCAAGGGACAGGGTCCCTTCTACGAGCAGTACTTC. It encodes CASSKGQGPFYEQYF.

V gene TRBV5-5 combines with J gene TRBJ1-1; D remains ambiguous. Germline loops: CDR1 SGHKS, CDR2 YYEKEE (reference sequence). CDR3 length equals 14 residues. The ends were cut back, 3 bases at V and 4 bases at J, with 13 bases in the middle. The CDR3 protein is CASSSGPVSTEAFF. The CDR3 coding sequence is TGTGCCAGCAGCTCTGGACCGGTTAGCACTGAAGCTTTCTTT.

This chain connects TRBV7-8 to TRBJ2-5; tentatively, D is TRBD1 (6 bases). Per the germline V gene, CDR1 is SGHVS and CDR2 is FQNEAQ. V was cut by 2 bases and J by 2 bases, with 15 bases left in between. The CDR3 spans 16 residues. This CDR3 reads CASSLLKGTPQETQYF. CDR3 bases: TGTGCCAGCAGCTTACTAAAAGGGACACCTCAAGAGACCCAGTACTTC.

The chain links TRBV18 to TRBJ1-1; D may be TRBD1 (6 bases). Trimming cost V 3 bases and J 7 bases, with 15 bases left between them. The CDR3 totals 14 residues. The V gene's germline CDR1 is KGHSH and CDR2 LQKENI. The CDR3 here is CASSPGGASGEAFF. CDR3 DNA: TGTGCCAGCTCACCGGGGGGCGCCTCTGGTGAAGCTTTCTTT.

The chain links TRBV7-9 to TRBJ2-3; TRBD2 is a possible D gene (7 bases). The CDR3 is 15 residues long. Germline values: CDR1 SEHNR, CDR2 FQNEAQ (reference sequence). V shed 5 bases and J shed 2 bases, with 14 bases lying between them. CDR3 amino acids: CASSTGGRHTDTQYF. The CDR3 nucleotides read TGTGCCAGCAGCACGGGGGGCCGGCACACAGATACGCAGTATTTT.

The chain has TRBV18 and TRBJ2-7, with unresolved D. The CDR3 extends over 14 amino acids. Germline V gives CDR1 KGHSH, CDR2 LQKENI. The germline V and J ends were trimmed by 0 bases and 2 bases, with 8 bases remaining between them. As DNA, the CDR3 is TGTGCCAGCTCACCACCGGAGCTTCCCTACGAGCAGTACTTC. It is translated as CASSPPELPYEQYF.

This rearrangement joins TRBV10-3 to TRBJ2-5, with 8 bases that match TRBD2. V shed 3 bases, J shed 9 bases, and the junction held 6 bases outside the gene matches. CDR1 and CDR2 (germline): ENHRY, SYGVKD. This CDR3 has 13 residues. The CDR3 region has the DNA TGTGCCATCAGTGAACCGGGACTAGGGGCCCAGTACTTC. Protein sequence: CAISEPGLGAQYF.

The rearrangement uses TRBV20-1 and TRBJ1-1, with TRBD1 as a possible D gene (6 bases). Germline V gene sequence: CDR1 DFQATT, CDR2 SNEGSKA (reference sequence). V was cut by 5 bases and J by 3 bases, with 13 bases left in between. This CDR3 comprises 13 residues. The CDR3 loop is CSAPGEGDTEAFF. For the CDR3, the DNA is TGCAGTGCTCCAGGGGAGGGGGACACTGAAGCTTTCTTT.

The rearrangement joins TRBV7-6 to TRBJ2-1; TRBD1 is a possible D gene (5 bases). The J call is doubtful: the DNA matches TRBJ2-7 better. The CDR3 length is 16 residues. The germline gives CDR1 SGHVS, CDR2 FNYEAQ. The CDR3 nucleotides are TGTGCCAGCAGCGCCTTCAGCGACAGCTCCTACAATGAGCAGTACTTC. Amino acid sequence: CASSAFSDSSYNEQYF.

This chain links TRBV7-9 with TRBJ2-3; D is perhaps TRBD2 (7 bases). Germline loops: CDR1 SEHNR, CDR2 FQNEAQ (reference sequence). The V and J ends lost 5 bases and 2 bases respectively, with 29 bases between them. This CDR3 has 20 residues. DNA of the CDR3: TGTGCCAGCAGCCCTATAGAGGGGGGGGCTGCGGGACTCCTCACAGATACGCAGTATTTT. Translation gives CASSPIEGGAAGLLTDTQYF.

The chain carries TRBV7-9 and TRBJ2-3; 7 positions agree with TRBD2. This CDR3 spans 15 amino acids. Germline CDR1 is SEHNR and CDR2 is FQNEAQ (reference sequence). The trim removed 5 bases at V and 4 bases at J, leaving 9 bases unmatched. The CDR3 is CASSHVAGEADTQYF. The CDR3 DNA is TGTGCCAGCAGCCATGTGGCGGGAGAGGCAGATACGCAGTATTTT. The full variable domain, in which reference TRBV7-9 and TRBJ2-3 provide the parts outside the CDR3, is DTGVSQNPRHKITKRGQNVTFRCDPISEHNRLYWYRQTLGQGPEFLTYFQNEAQLEKSRLLSDRFSAERPKGSFSTLEIQRTEQGDSAMYLCASSHVAGEADTQYFGPGTRLTVL.